What follows is one T cell receptor beta chain and its context. Per the original methods: Reference gene primers were amplified, and this amplification served to estimate nucleated cell counts. The data were produced by immunoSEQ multiplex PCR, yet TCRdb's version contains in-frame clones alone and is incomplete. V and J calls and clone size are those listed in that table; D and trimming were worked out from the DNA. The sample records approximately 280,000 clones, 80% to 90% being singletons. V lost 7 bases to trimming and J lost 0 bases; unmatched junction nucleotides: 8. From germline, CDR1 is SNHLY and CDR2 FYNNEI. The CDR3 sequence is 16 residues long. This sample was included in a study of blood T cell repertoires in COVID-19. On the study more broadly: The analysed material was cDNA or gDNA that came from T cells, B-cell-depleted T cells, or PBMCs.

Sequenced input: peripheral blood. The origin of this receptor is a woman aged 70-85 years with acute or convalescent COVID-19. V and J are TRBV2 and TRBJ2-1; TRBD2 matches at 8 bases. The CDR3, as DNA: TGTGCCAGCATCCTCGGGAGGGGGGGCTCCTACAATGAGCAGTTCTTC. It codes for CASILGRGGSYNEQFF.